The clone carrying this T cell receptor (beta chain) was recorded a few times. Its target is unknown. Repertoires were generated with immunoSEQ multiplex PCR, while TCRdb's copy carries only in-frame clones and drops some. There are approximately 100,000 clones in the sample; 92% occur only once, and less than 6.5% lies in the top ten. This entry is derived from a study of T cell responses to AZD1222 COVID-19 vaccine. About the research overall: Second doses that came at about 4 or about 12 weeks were put together. Study results and limitations: Vaccine-related CD4 TCRs covered spike, predominating at 160-218 and 743-854.

The CDR3 contains 13 residues. Germline assignment: CDR1 MNHEY and CDR2 SVGEGT. The J segment lost 6 bases and the V segment lost 4 bases, leaving 6 bases of the junction unmatched. Sequencing used peripheral blood, obtained on day 0 of AZD1222 vaccination. V is TRBV6-2 or TRBV6-3 and J is TRBJ2-7; 7 nucleotides agree with TRBD2. This receptor was taken from an adult in good health. The CDR3 sequence is CASSSLTSFEQYF. The CDR3 coding sequence is TGTGCCAGCAGTTCCCTGACTAGCTTCGAGCAGTACTTC.